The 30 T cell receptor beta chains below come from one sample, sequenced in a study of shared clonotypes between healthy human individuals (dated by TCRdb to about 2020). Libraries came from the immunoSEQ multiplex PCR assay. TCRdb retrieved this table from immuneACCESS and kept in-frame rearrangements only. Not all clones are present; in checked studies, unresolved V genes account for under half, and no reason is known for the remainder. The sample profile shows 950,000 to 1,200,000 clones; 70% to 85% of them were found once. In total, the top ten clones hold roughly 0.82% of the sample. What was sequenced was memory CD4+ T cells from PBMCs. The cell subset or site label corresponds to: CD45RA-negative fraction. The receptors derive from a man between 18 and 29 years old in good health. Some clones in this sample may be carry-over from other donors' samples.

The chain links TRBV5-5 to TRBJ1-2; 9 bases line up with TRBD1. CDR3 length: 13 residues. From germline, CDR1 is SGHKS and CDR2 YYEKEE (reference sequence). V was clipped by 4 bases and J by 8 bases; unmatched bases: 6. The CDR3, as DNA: TGTGCCAGCAGCGCAAGACAGGGGGAAGGCTACACCTTC. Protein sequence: CASSARQGEGYTF.

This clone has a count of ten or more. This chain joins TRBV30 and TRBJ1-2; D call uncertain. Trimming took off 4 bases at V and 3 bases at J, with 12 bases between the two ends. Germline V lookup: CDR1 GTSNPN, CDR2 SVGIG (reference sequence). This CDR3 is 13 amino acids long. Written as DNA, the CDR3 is TGTGCCTGGACCAAGGGTGGCGACTATGGCTACACCTTC. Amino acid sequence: CAWTKGGDYGYTF. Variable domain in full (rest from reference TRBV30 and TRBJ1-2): SQTIHQWPATLVQPVGSPLSLECTVEGTSNPNLYWYRQAAGRGLQLLFYSVGIGQISSEVPQNLSASRPQDRQFILSSKKLLLSDSGFYLCAWTKGGDYGYTFGSGTRLTVV.

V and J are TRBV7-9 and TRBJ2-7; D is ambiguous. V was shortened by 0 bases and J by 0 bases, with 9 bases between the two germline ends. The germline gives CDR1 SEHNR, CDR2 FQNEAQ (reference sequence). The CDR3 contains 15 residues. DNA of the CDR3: TGTGCCAGCAGCTTAGCGGCAGGTAACTCCTACGAGCAGTACTTC. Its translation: CASSLAAGNSYEQYF.

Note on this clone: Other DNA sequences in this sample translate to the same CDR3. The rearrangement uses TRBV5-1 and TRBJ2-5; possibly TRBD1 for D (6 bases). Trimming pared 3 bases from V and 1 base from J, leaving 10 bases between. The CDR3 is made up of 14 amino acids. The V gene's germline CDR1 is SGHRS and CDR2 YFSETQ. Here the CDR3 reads CASSSQGAQETQYF. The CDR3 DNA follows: TGCGCCAGCAGCTCACAGGGAGCCCAAGAGACCCAGTACTTC. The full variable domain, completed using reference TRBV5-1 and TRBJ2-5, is KAGVTQTPRYLIKTRGQQVTLSCSPISGHRSVSWYQQTPGQGLQFLFEYFSETQRNKGNFPGRFSGRQFSNSRSEMNVSTLELGDSALYLCASSSQGAQETQYFGPGTRLLVL.

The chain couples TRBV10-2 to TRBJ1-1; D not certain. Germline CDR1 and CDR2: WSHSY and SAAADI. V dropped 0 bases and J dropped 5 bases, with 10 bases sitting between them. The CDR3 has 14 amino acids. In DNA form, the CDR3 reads TGCGCCAGCAGTGAGTCAGGGAGGAGGACTGAAGCTTTCTTT. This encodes CASSESGRRTEAFF.

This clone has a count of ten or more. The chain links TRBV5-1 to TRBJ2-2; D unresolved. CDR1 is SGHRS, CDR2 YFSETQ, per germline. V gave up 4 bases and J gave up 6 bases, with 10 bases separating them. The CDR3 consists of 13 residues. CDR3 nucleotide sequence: TGCGCCAGCAGCCAAGTATTGGCCGGGGAGCTGTTTTTT. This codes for CASSQVLAGELFF.

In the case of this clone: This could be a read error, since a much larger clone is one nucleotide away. The CDR3 DNA is TGCAGTGGTAGGAGGACTGGTGAGCAGTTCTTC. Translating it yields CSGRRTGEQFF. The chain joins TRBV20-1 to TRBJ2-1; D possibly corresponds to TRBD2 (5 bases). Trimming shortened V by 7 bases and J by 9 bases, and 13 bases separated the two germline ends. This CDR3 has 11 amino acids. CDR1 DFQATT and CDR2 SNEGSKA come from the germline V gene (reference sequence).

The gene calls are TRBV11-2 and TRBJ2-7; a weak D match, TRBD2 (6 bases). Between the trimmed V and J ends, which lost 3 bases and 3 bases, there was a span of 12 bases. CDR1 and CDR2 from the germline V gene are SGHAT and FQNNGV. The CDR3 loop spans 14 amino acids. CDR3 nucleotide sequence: TGTGCCAGCAGCTTTGAAGCTAGCGTCTACGAGCAGTACTTC. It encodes CASSFEASVYEQYF.

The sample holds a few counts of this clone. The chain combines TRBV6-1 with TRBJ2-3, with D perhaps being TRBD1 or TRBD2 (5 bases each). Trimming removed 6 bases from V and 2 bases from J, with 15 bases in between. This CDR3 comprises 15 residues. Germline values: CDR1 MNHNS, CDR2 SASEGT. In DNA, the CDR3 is TGTGCCAGCAGGAGGGGAGACGGCTTCACAGATACGCAGTATTTT. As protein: CASRRGDGFTDTQYF.

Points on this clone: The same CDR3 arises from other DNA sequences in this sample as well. CDR3 amino acids: CASSQDLGNEQFF. The CDR3 DNA is TGCGCCAGCAGCCAAGATTTGGGCAATGAGCAGTTCTTC. V gene TRBV4-3 combines with J gene TRBJ2-1; unclear D gene. Germline values: CDR1 LGHNA, CDR2 YSLEER. V gave up 0 bases and J gave up 6 bases, with 6 bases separating them. This CDR3 region has 13 residues.

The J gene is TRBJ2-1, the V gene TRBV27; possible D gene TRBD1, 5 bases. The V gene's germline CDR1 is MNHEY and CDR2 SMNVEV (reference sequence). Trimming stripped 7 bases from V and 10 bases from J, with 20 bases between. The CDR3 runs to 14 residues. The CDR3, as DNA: TGTGCCAGCAAGCTCCAGGGCGGTAGAGGAGAGCAGTTCTTC. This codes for CASKLQGGRGEQFF.

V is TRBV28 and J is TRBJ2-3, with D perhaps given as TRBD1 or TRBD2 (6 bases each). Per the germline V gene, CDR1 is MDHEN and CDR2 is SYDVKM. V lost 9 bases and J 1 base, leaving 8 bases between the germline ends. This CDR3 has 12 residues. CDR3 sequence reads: CASGGRTDTQYF. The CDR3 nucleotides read TGTGCCAGTGGGGGGCGCACAGATACGCAGTATTTT.

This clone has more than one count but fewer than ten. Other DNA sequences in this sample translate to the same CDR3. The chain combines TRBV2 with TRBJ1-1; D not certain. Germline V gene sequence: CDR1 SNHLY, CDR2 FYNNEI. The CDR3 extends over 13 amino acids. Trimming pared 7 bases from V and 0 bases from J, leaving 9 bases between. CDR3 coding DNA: TGTGCCAGCACCCTTTCACTGAACACTGAAGCTTTCTTT. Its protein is CASTLSLNTEAFF.

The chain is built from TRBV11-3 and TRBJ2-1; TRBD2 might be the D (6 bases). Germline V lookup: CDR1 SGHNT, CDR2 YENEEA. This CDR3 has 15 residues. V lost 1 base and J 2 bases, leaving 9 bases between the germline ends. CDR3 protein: CASSLAGVPYNEQFF. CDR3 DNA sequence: TGTGCCAGCAGCTTAGCGGGAGTACCCTACAATGAGCAGTTCTTC.

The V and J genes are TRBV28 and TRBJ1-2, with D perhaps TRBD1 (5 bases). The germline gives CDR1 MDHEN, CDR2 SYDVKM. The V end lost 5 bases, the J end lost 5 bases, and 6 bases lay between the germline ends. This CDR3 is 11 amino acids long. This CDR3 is CASSRGYGYTF. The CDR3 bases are TGTGCCAGCAGTCGGGGGTATGGCTACACCTTC.

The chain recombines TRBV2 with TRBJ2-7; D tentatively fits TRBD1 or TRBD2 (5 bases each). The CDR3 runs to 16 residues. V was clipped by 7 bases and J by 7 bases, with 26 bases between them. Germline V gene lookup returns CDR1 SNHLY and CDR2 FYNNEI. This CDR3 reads CASTKGLRSDRGEQYF. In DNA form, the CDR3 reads TGTGCCAGCACTAAGGGGTTGAGATCCGATCGGGGAGAGCAGTACTTC. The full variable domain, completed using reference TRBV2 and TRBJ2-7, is EPEVTQTPSHQVTQMGQEVILRCVPISNHLYFYWYRQILGQKVEFLVSFYNNEISEKSEIFDDQFSVERPDGSNFTLKIRSTKLEDSAMYFCASTKGLRSDRGEQYFGPGTRLTVT.

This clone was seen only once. In nucleotides, the CDR3 is TGTGCCAGCAGCAAAGGGGGGCGGGAATTGTTTAATGAGCAGTTCTTC. It is translated as CASSKGGRELFNEQFF. V and J are TRBV21-1 and TRBJ2-1. TRBV21-1 is labeled a pseudogene. The CDR3 has 16 residues.

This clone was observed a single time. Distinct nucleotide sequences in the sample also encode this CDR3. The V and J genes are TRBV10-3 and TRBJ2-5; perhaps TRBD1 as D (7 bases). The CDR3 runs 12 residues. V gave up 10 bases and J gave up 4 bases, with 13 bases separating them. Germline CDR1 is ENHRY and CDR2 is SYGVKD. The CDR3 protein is CATSGGGETQYF. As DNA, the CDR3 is TGTGCCACCTCAGGGGGAGGAGAGACCCAGTACTTC.

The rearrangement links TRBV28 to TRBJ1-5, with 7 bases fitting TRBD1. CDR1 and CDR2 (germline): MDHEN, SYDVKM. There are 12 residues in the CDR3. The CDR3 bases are TGTGTCAGTGGACAGGCCAATCAGCCCCAGCATTTT. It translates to CVSGQANQPQHF.

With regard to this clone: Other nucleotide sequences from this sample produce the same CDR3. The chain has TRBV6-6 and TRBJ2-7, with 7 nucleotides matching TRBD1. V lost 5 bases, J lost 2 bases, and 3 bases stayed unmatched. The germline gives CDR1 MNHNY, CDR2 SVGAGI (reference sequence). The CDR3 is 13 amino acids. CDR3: CASSPGTAYEQYF. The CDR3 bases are TGTGCCAGCAGTCCCGGGACAGCCTACGAGCAGTACTTC.

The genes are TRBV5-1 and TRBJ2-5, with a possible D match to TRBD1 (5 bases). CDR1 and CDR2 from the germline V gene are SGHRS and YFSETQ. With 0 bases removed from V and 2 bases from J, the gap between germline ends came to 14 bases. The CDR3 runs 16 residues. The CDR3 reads CASSLEVSTGQETQYF. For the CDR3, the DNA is TGCGCCAGCAGCTTGGAGGTTTCTACAGGACAAGAGACCCAGTACTTC.

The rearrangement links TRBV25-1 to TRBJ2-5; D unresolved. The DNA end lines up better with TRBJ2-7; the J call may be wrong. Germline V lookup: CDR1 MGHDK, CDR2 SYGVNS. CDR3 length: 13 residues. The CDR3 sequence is CASSDPNSYEQYF. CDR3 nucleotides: TGTGCCAGCAGTGATCCCAACTCCTACGAGCAGTACTTC.

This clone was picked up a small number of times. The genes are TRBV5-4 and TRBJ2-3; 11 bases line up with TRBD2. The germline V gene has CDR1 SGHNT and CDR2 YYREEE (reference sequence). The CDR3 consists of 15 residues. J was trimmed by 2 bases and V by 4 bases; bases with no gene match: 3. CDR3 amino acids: CASSKTSGTTDTQYF. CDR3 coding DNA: TGTGCCAGCAGCAAGACTAGCGGGACCACAGATACGCAGTATTTT. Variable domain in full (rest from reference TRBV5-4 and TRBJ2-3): ETGVTQSPTHLIKTRGQQVTLRCSSQSGHNTVSWYQQALGQGPQFIFQYYREEENGRGNFPPRFSGLQFPNYSSELNVNALELDDSALYLCASSKTSGTTDTQYFGPGTRLTVL.

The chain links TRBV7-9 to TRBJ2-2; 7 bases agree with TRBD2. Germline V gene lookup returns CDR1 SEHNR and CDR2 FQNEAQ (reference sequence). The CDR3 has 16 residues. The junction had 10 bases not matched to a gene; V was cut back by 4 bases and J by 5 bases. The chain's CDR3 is CASSSPGGSGTGELFF. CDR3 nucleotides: TGTGCCAGCAGCTCACCGGGGGGTAGTGGGACCGGGGAGCTGTTTTTT.

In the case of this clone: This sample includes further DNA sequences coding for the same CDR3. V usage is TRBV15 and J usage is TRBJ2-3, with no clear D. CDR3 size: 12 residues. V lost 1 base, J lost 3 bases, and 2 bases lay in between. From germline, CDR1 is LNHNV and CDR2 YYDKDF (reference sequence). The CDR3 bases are TGTGCCACCAGCAGAGGTACAGATACGCAGTATTTT. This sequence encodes CATSRGTDTQYF.

CDR3 nucleotide sequence: TGCGCCAGCAGCCAACCAAAGTCCAACTGGGCCCAGTACTTC. Translated, it gives CASSQPKSNWAQYF. V is TRBV4-1 and J is TRBJ2-5, with D uncertain. Germline CDR1 is MGHRA and CDR2 is YSYEKL. This CDR3 contains 14 residues. V lost 2 bases and J lost 9, with 16 bases in between.

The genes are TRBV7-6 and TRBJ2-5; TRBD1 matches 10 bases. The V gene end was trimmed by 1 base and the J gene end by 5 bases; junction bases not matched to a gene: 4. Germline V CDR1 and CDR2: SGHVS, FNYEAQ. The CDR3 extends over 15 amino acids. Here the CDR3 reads CASSLVGQGLETQYF. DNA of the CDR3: TGTGCCAGCAGCTTAGTGGGACAGGGGTTGGAGACCCAGTACTTC.

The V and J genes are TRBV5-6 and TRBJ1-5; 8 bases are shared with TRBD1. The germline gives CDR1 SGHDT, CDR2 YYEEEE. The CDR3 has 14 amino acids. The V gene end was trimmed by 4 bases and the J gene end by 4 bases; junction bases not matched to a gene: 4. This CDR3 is CASSVGTGNQPQHF. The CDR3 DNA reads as TGTGCCAGCAGCGTGGGGACAGGTAATCAGCCCCAGCATTTT.

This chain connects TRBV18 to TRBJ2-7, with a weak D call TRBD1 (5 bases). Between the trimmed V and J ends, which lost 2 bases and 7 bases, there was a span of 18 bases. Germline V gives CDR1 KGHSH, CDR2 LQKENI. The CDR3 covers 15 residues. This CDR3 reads CASSPDPWQGLEQYF. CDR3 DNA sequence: TGTGCCAGCTCACCAGACCCATGGCAGGGCTTAGAGCAGTACTTC. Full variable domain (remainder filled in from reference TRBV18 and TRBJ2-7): NAGVMQNPRHLVRRRGQEARLRCSPMKGHSHVYWYRQLPEEGLKFMVYLQKENIIDESGMPKERFSAEFPKEGPSILRIQQVVRGDSAAYFCASSPDPWQGLEQYFGPGTRLTVT.

CDR3 coding DNA: TGTGCCAGCAGTGCGGACCCCCTCGGGGGGCCCCAGCATTTT. This translates into CASSADPLGGPQHF. The chain couples TRBV2 to TRBJ1-5; tentatively, D is TRBD1 (5 bases). The V end was cut by 4 bases, the J end by 9 bases, with 16 bases between. Germline V lookup: CDR1 SNHLY, CDR2 FYNNEI. The CDR3 is 14 residues long.